Listed here is a single TCR beta chain. This sample is part of a study of OX40 agonist ivuxolimab in advanced cancers. Libraries were prepared by immunoSEQ multiplex PCR; TCRdb keeps only in-frame clonotypes and omits some of them. The sample holds about 64,000 clones, around 89% seen once. This CDR3 comprises 14 residues. V lost 0 bases, J lost 6 bases, and 2 bases stayed unmatched. Germline CDR1 GTSNPN, CDR2 SVGIG (reference sequence). The source of this sequence is an adult with an advanced solid tumor such as melanoma, head and neck, liver or kidney cancer. The material sequenced was CD4+ or CD8+ T cells sorted from blood, taken in a trial of the OX40 agonist ivuxolimab. The gene calls are TRBV30 and TRBJ2-1, with 10 nucleotides matching TRBD2. The CDR3 nucleotides read TGTGCCTGGAGTGTGGGACTAGCGACCAATGAGCAGTTCTTC. Its protein product is CAWSVGLATNEQFF.